The 28 T cell receptor beta chains given below trace back to one sample, sequenced in a study of cytomegalovirus exposure and HLA in healthy donors. The PCR contained 60 Vbeta and 13 Jbeta primers. The data were produced by immunoSEQ multiplex PCR, yet TCRdb's version contains in-frame clones alone and is incomplete. The sample lists roughly 200,000 clones; approximately 80% were seen once. Sequencing was carried out using PBMCs. The receptors shown here come from a female donor in good health and CMV-seronegative.

V is TRBV28 and J is TRBJ1-5, with D possibly matching TRBD1 (5 bases). Germline V CDR1 and CDR2: MDHEN, SYDVKM. V was shortened by 5 bases and J by 3 bases, with 11 bases between the two germline ends. This CDR3 contains 14 residues. The CDR3 DNA reads TGTGCCAGCAGTGCCGACAGTCCCAATCAGCCCCAGCATTTT. Protein product: CASSADSPNQPQHF.

The gene calls are TRBV5-1 and TRBJ1-3; D is unresolved. Trimming removed 4 bases at V and 4 bases at J, with 15 bases between. The CDR3 length is 15 residues. Germline V gene data show CDR1 as SGHRS and CDR2 as YFSETQ. The CDR3 spells CASSPSPQKGNTIYF. For the CDR3, the DNA is TGCGCCAGCAGCCCCAGTCCCCAGAAAGGAAACACCATATATTTT.

In this sample, this clone turned up once. This sequence joins TRBV19 and TRBJ1-4; D unclear. Germline CDR1 and CDR2: LNHDA and SQIVND (reference sequence). Trimming cost V 3 bases and J 8 bases, with 4 bases left between them. This CDR3 contains 11 residues. CDR3 coding DNA: TGTGCCAGTAGTATTCCGGAAAAACTGTTTTTT. Residues: CASSIPEKLFF. Combining the CDR3 with reference TRBV19 and TRBJ1-4 gives the whole variable domain DGGITQSPKYLFRKEGQNVTLSCEQNLNHDAMYWYRQDPGQGLRLIYYSQIVNDFQKGDIAEGYSVSREKKESFPLTVTSAQKNPTAFYLCASSIPEKLFFGSGTQLSVL.

This chain uses TRBV5-1 with TRBJ1-1, with a weak D call TRBD1 (6 bases). CDR1 is SGHRS and CDR2 is YFSETQ in the germline V gene. This CDR3 spans 14 amino acids. V lost 0 bases to trimming and J lost 5 bases, with 11 bases between them. In DNA form, the CDR3 reads TGCGCCAGCAGCTTGGAGGCAGGGGAGACTGAAGCTTTCTTT. This translates into CASSLEAGETEAFF.

J is TRBJ2-3 and V is TRBV4-2; D is possibly TRBD2 (6 bases). The germline gives CDR1 LGHNA, CDR2 YNFKEQ. Trimming cost V 4 bases and J 2 bases, with 16 bases left between them. The CDR3 contains 16 residues. The CDR3 coding sequence is TGTGCCAGCAGCCTCGGCGGGGCGCTTGACACAGATACGCAGTATTTT. It codes for CASSLGGALDTDTQYF.

The rearrangement links TRBV2 to TRBJ1-5, with D perhaps matching TRBD1 (6 bases). Germline values: CDR1 SNHLY, CDR2 FYNNEI. The CDR3 has 16 residues. V gave up 3 bases and J gave up 3 bases, with 15 bases separating them. This chain's CDR3 is CASSDPGQSTNQPQHF. CDR3 DNA: TGTGCCAGCAGTGACCCCGGACAGTCCACCAATCAGCCCCAGCATTTT.

CDR3 sequence: CASSPGQGAGAGEANEQFF. CDR3 DNA: TGTGCCAGCAGCCCAGGACAGGGGGCGGGAGCCGGAGAGGCCAATGAGCAGTTCTTC. The V call is TRBV4-2, the J call TRBJ2-1; 11 bases match TRBD1. The CDR3 contains 19 residues. Losses at the gene ends were 4 bases for V and 6 bases for J; bases not matched to a gene: 17. Per the germline V gene, CDR1 is LGHNA and CDR2 is YNFKEQ.

The chain recombines TRBV5-4 with TRBJ2-1, with 16 bases matching TRBD2. V lost 4 bases to trimming and J lost 7 bases; unmatched junction nucleotides: 14. CDR1 and CDR2 from the germline V gene are SGHNT and YYREEE (reference sequence). The CDR3 sequence is 19 residues long. The CDR3 reads CASSPAGLAGGPSTNEQFF. In DNA, the CDR3 is TGTGCCAGCAGCCCGGCGGGACTAGCGGGGGGGCCCTCTACAAATGAGCAGTTCTTC. The whole variable domain, filled in from reference TRBV5-4 and TRBJ2-1, reads ETGVTQSPTHLIKTRGQQVTLRCSSQSGHNTVSWYQQALGQGPQFIFQYYREEENGRGNFPPRFSGLQFPNYSSELNVNALELDDSALYLCASSPAGLAGGPSTNEQFFGPGTRLTVL.

This sequence joins TRBV29-1 and TRBJ1-3; TRBD1 might be the D (5 bases). Germline V gives CDR1 SQVTM, CDR2 ANQGSEA. The CDR3 sequence is 14 residues long. V lost 5 bases to trimming and J lost 3 bases, with 14 bases between them. The CDR3 nucleotides read TGCAGCGTTATCTATTCGACAGTTGGAAACACCATATATTTT. It is translated as CSVIYSTVGNTIYF.

The chain's CDR3 is CATGTGASYEQYF. In DNA form, the CDR3 reads TGTGCCACCGGGACAGGGGCGTCCTACGAGCAGTACTTC. The chain combines TRBV6-5 with TRBJ2-7; TRBD1 agrees at 10 bases. The V gene's germline CDR1 is MNHEY and CDR2 SVGAGI. V lost 10 bases to trimming and J lost 1 base; unmatched junction nucleotides: 4. The CDR3 has 13 amino acids.

The gene calls are TRBV5-1 and TRBJ2-5, with 7 bases identical to TRBD1. Germline CDR1 reads SGHRS; CDR2 reads YFSETQ. The V gene end was trimmed by 3 bases and the J gene end by 7 bases; junction bases not matched to a gene: 12. The CDR3 runs 15 residues. CDR3 region: CASSSKGQPGGTQYF. The CDR3 nucleotides are TGCGCCAGCAGCTCAAAGGGACAGCCCGGCGGGACCCAGTACTTC. Drawing the rest from reference TRBV5-1 and TRBJ2-5, the complete variable domain is KAGVTQTPRYLIKTRGQQVTLSCSPISGHRSVSWYQQTPGQGLQFLFEYFSETQRNKGNFPGRFSGRQFSNSRSEMNVSTLELGDSALYLCASSSKGQPGGTQYFGPGTRLLVL.

This CDR3 reads CASLTSGGPRWFF. In DNA form, the CDR3 reads TGTGCCAGCCTCACTAGCGGGGGGCCCAGATGGTTCTTC. The rearrangement joins TRBV6-1 to TRBJ2-1; 12 bases align to TRBD2. Germline loops: CDR1 MNHNS, CDR2 SASEGT. The CDR3 consists of 13 residues. The V gene end was trimmed by 8 bases and the J gene end by 15 bases; junction bases not matched to a gene: 11.

This chain links TRBV2 with TRBJ1-1; 10 bases agree with TRBD1. J gave up 4 bases and V 6 bases, and 11 bases lay outside the gene matches. Germline V lookup: CDR1 SNHLY, CDR2 FYNNEI. The length of the CDR3 is 16 residues. CDR3 sequence: CASRPPGQGLGTEAFF. The CDR3 DNA follows: TGTGCCAGCAGGCCGCCGGGACAGGGGTTGGGCACTGAAGCTTTCTTT.

This chain links TRBV6-5 with TRBJ2-1, with 7 bases aligning to TRBD2. The CDR3 length is 14 residues. In germline, CDR1 is MNHEY, CDR2 SVGAGI. The junction had 4 bases not matched to a gene; V was cut back by 2 bases and J by 6 bases. CDR3 sequence reads: CASSYVGGLNEQFF. The CDR3 nucleotides read TGTGCCAGCAGTTACGTGGGAGGGCTCAATGAGCAGTTCTTC.

This clone was detected a few times. Other nucleotide sequences from this sample produce the same CDR3. V and J are TRBV25-1 and TRBJ2-7; 9 bases agree with TRBD2. This CDR3 contains 14 residues. Germline CDR1 MGHDK, CDR2 SYGVNS. The V gene end was trimmed by 7 bases and the J gene end by 6 bases; junction bases not matched to a gene: 10. The CDR3 protein is CASTGRGLASEQYF. The CDR3 nucleotides are TGTGCCAGCACTGGCCGGGGACTAGCTTCCGAGCAGTACTTC.

The chain uses TRBV11-3 and TRBJ2-2; D not resolved. The CDR3 length is 16 residues. Germline V gene data show CDR1 as SGHNT and CDR2 as YENEEA. Between the trimmed V and J ends, which lost 4 bases and 1 base, there was a span of 13 bases. DNA of the CDR3: TGTGCCAGCAGCTCCACGGGTTGGAGGAACACCGGGGAGCTGTTTTTT. Its translation: CASSSTGWRNTGELFF.

The chain has TRBV2 and TRBJ2-7, with a tentative D call TRBD2 (6 bases). Germline CDR1 and CDR2: SNHLY and FYNNEI. There are 15 residues in the CDR3. V shed 1 base and J shed 2 bases, with 12 bases lying between them. Written as DNA, the CDR3 is TGTGCCAGCAGTGAAGGAGCGGGCGGAACCTACGAGCAGTACTTC. Encoded protein: CASSEGAGGTYEQYF.

J is TRBJ2-1 and V is TRBV5-1; 7 bases line up with TRBD1. CDR1 and CDR2 (germline): SGHRS, YFSETQ. The CDR3 is 15 residues long. Germline trimming cut 2 bases from V and 2 bases from J; bases unmatched to any gene: 4. The CDR3 bases are TGCGCCAGCAGCTTCACAGGGACAGCCTACAATGAGCAGTTCTTC. It translates to CASSFTGTAYNEQFF. Based on the CDR3 plus reference TRBV5-1 and TRBJ2-1, the full variable domain is KAGVTQTPRYLIKTRGQQVTLSCSPISGHRSVSWYQQTPGQGLQFLFEYFSETQRNKGNFPGRFSGRQFSNSRSEMNVSTLELGDSALYLCASSFTGTAYNEQFFGPGTRLTVL.

The V gene is TRBV5-1, the J gene TRBJ1-6; D not certain. Trimming took off 3 bases at V and 5 bases at J, with 15 bases between the two ends. This CDR3 is built from 16 residues. Germline V CDR1 and CDR2: SGHRS, YFSETQ. The CDR3 reads CASSSGWQNNNSPLHF. The CDR3 region has the DNA TGCGCCAGCAGCTCCGGGTGGCAGAACAATAATTCACCCCTCCACTTT.

This clone has a handful of counts. The CDR3 region has the DNA TGCGCCAGCAGCCAAGGACTAGCGAGGACCGGGGAGCTGTTTTTT. This translates into CASSQGLARTGELFF. V usage is TRBV4-1 and J usage is TRBJ2-2; TRBD2 agrees at 8 bases. The CDR3 extends over 15 amino acids. The germline V gene encodes CDR1 MGHRA and CDR2 YSYEKL. V dropped 1 base and J dropped 5; count of bases not matched to a gene: 3.

V and J are TRBV27 and TRBJ2-7; D is perhaps TRBD1 (6 bases). The CDR3 loop spans 14 amino acids. The germline V gene encodes CDR1 MNHEY and CDR2 SMNVEV (reference sequence). V lost 5 bases and J lost 7, with 18 bases in between. For the CDR3, the DNA is TGTGCCAGCAGTGAAACACCGACAGGTTATGAGCAGTACTTC. This codes for CASSETPTGYEQYF.

This clone turned up a few times. This chain uses TRBV7-2 with TRBJ1-2; D call uncertain. This CDR3 region has 12 residues. Germline V CDR1 and CDR2: SGHTA, FQGNSA. The germline V and J ends were trimmed by 3 bases and 2 bases, with 4 bases remaining between them. The DNA for the CDR3 is TGTGCCAGCAGCTTCGTGAACTATGGCTACACCTTC. Translated, it gives CASSFVNYGYTF.

The chain links TRBV7-9 to TRBJ1-4, with 8 bases aligning to TRBD1. V shed 3 bases and J 5 bases; nucleotides not matched to a gene: 5. Germline V gene sequence: CDR1 SEHNR, CDR2 FQNEAQ (reference sequence). CDR3 length: 15 amino acids. The CDR3 bases are TGTGCCAGCAGCTTGGGACAGGCCCGCAATGAAAAACTGTTTTTT. Translation gives CASSLGQARNEKLFF.

This clone has only a few counts. V gene TRBV10-3 combines with J gene TRBJ2-3, with 9 bases aligning to TRBD2. This CDR3 region has 15 residues. Per germline, CDR1 ENHRY and CDR2 SYGVKD. The V gene end was trimmed by 8 bases and the J gene end by 4 bases; junction bases not matched to a gene: 10. CDR3 DNA: TGTGCCATCCGACTGGGGCGGGAGGGGTCAGATACGCAGTATTTT. It specifies CAIRLGREGSDTQYF.

The genes are TRBV7-2 and TRBJ2-1; 13 positions agree with TRBD2. The V and J ends lost 1 base and 8 bases, in that order; junction bases with no gene match: 8. The CDR3 runs 17 residues. Germline assignment: CDR1 SGHTA and CDR2 FQGNSA. The CDR3 bases are TGTGCCAGCAGCTTAGGTAGGACTAGCGGGAGTCAGGATGAGCAGTTCTTC. Residues: CASSLGRTSGSQDEQFF.

The V call is TRBV14, the J call TRBJ1-2, with D perhaps TRBD1 (6 bases). The CDR3 is 12 residues long. V was clipped by 1 base and J by 7 bases, with 7 bases between them. Germline V gene data show CDR1 as SGHDN and CDR2 as FVKESK. This chain's CDR3 is CASSQVGGGYTF. The CDR3 DNA reads as TGTGCCAGCAGCCAAGTAGGGGGTGGCTACACCTTC.

V is TRBV30 and J is TRBJ1-1; tentatively, D is TRBD1 (5 bases). With 0 bases removed from V and 0 bases from J, the gap between germline ends came to 11 bases. Germline V lookup: CDR1 GTSNPN, CDR2 SVGIG (reference sequence). CDR3 size: 15 residues. Here the CDR3 DNA reads TGTGCCTGGAGTGTACTTGGCAGGGTGAACACTGAAGCTTTCTTT. This gives the protein CAWSVLGRVNTEAFF.

The V gene is TRBV7-2, the J gene TRBJ1-5, with 7 bases that match TRBD1. In germline, CDR1 is SGHTA, CDR2 FQGNSA. The CDR3 extends over 15 amino acids. Trimming at V came to 7 bases and at J to 6 bases, leaving 12 bases not matched to a gene. The CDR3 reads CASTPGQRSGQPQHF. CDR3 sequence (DNA): TGTGCCAGCACTCCGGGACAGAGGTCGGGTCAGCCCCAGCATTTT.